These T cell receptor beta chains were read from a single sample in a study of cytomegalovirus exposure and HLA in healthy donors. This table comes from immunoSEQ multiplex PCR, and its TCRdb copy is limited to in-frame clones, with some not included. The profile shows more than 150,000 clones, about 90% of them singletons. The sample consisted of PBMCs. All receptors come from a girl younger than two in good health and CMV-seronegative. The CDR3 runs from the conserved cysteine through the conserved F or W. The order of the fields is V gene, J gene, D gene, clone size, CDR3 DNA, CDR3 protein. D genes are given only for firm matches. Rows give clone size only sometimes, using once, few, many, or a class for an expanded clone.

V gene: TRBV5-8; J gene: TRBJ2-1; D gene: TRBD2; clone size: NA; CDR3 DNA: TGTGCCAGCAGCTTGGGACTAGCGGGAGCGGGTGGCAATGAGCAGTTCTTC; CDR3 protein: CASSLGLAGAGGNEQFF
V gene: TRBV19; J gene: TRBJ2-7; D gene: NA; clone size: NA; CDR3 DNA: TGTGCCAGTAGTACATCATCCCCCCACGAGCAGTACTTC; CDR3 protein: CASSTSSPHEQYF
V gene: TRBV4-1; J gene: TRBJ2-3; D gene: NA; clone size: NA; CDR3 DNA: TGCGCCAGCAGCCAAGAGGGGGGGGCCCACACAGATACGCAGTATTTT; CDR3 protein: CASSQEGGAHTDTQYF
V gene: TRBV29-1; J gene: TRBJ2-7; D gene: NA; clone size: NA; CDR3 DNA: TGCAGCGTTGTAGGGAGCGAGCAGTACTTC; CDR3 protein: CSVVGSEQYF
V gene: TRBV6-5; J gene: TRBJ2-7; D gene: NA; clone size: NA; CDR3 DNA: TGTGCCAGCAGTCAACATGATTACGAGCAGTACTTC; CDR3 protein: CASSQHDYEQYF
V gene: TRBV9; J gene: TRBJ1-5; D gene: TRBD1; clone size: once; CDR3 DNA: TGTGCCAGCAGCGTAGGGGACAGGGACAATCAGCCCCAGCATTTT; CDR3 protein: CASSVGDRDNQPQHF
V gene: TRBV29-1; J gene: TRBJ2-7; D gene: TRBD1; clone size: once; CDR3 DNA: TGCAGCGTTGTCCGGGACAGCTACGAGCAGTACTTC; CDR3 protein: CSVVRDSYEQYF
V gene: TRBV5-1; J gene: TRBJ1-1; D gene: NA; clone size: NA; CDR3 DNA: TGCGCCAGCAGCTTAGGAGCGGACACTGAAGCTTTCTTT; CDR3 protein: CASSLGADTEAFF
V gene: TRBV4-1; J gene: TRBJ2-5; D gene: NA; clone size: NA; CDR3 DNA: TGCGCCAGCAGAACCACCTCGGGACACCTCCAAGAGACCCAGTACTTC; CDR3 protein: CASRTTSGHLQETQYF
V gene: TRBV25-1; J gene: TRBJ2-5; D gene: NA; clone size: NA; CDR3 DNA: TGTGCCAGCAGTGACCCCTCAGACAGGGCGGGGAAAGAGACCCAGTACTTC; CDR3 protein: CASSDPSDRAGKETQYF
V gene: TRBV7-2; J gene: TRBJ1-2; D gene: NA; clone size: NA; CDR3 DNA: TGTGCCAGCAGCGCGGGAGAAGCGGGATATGGCTACACCTTC; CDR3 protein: CASSAGEAGYGYTF
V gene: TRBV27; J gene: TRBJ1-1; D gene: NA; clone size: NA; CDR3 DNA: TGTGCCAGCAGTTTTGGGCCGGAACCCAGTCGGGACTACACTGAAGCTTTCTTT; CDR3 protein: CASSFGPEPSRDYTEAFF
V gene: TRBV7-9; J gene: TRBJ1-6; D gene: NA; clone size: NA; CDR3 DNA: TGTGCCAGCAGCTTAGATTCGGGGGGAAATTCACCCCTCCACTTT; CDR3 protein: CASSLDSGGNSPLHF
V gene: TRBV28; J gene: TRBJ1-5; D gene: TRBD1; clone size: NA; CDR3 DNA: TGTGCCAGCAGTTTTCCGGGACAGGGGGCCCAAAATCAGCCCCAGCATTTT; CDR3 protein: CASSFPGQGAQNQPQHF
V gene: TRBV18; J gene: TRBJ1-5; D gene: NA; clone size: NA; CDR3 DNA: TGTGCCAGCTCATCCACAGGCTATAGCAATCAGCCCCAGCATTTT; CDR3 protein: CASSSTGYSNQPQHF
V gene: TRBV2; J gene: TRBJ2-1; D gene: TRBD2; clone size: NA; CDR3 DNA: TGTGCCAGCAGTCCACTAGCGGGGGGGGAAAATGAGCAGTTCTTC; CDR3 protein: CASSPLAGGENEQFF
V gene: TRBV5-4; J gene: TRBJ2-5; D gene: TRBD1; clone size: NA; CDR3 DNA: TGTGCCAGCAGCTCCCGGGACAGGGGGCAAGAGACCCAGTACTTC; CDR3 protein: CASSSRDRGQETQYF
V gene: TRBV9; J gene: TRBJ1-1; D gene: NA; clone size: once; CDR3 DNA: TGTGCCAGCAGCGAGGGGGAGTGGACTGAAGCTTTCTTT; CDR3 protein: CASSEGEWTEAFF